These 18 T cell receptor beta chains came from one sample sequenced in a study of blood T cell repertoires in COVID-19. Libraries were prepared by immunoSEQ multiplex PCR; TCRdb keeps only in-frame clonotypes and omits some of them. The table includes 80,000 to 100,000 clones, nearly 90% detected once. Sample: peripheral blood. These receptors all come from a man between 65 and 85 years old with acute or convalescent COVID-19.

This rearrangement joins TRBV13 to TRBJ2-7; D may be TRBD2 (5 bases). The CDR3 extends over 11 amino acids. Germline V gene sequence: CDR1 PRHDT, CDR2 FYEKMQ (reference sequence). V was cut by 4 bases and J by 6 bases, with 7 bases left in between. The CDR3 here is CASSSRGEQYF. Written as DNA, the CDR3 is TGTGCCAGCAGCTCTCGGGGCGAGCAGTACTTC.

This clone was detected only once. The chain joins TRBV6-5 to TRBJ1-3; D perhaps matches TRBD1 (6 bases). V gave up 6 bases and J gave up 8 bases, with 14 bases separating them. The CDR3 length is 13 residues. Germline loops: CDR1 MNHEY, CDR2 SVGAGI. The CDR3 coding sequence is TGTGCCAGCAGATCTACAGGGCGGGACACCATATATTTT. Translated, it gives CASRSTGRDTIYF.

The chain has TRBV5-6 and TRBJ2-5, with D possibly being TRBD2 (6 bases). The V end lost 4 bases, the J end lost 5 bases, and 6 bases lay between the germline ends. Germline V gene lookup returns CDR1 SGHDT and CDR2 YYEEEE. CDR3 length equals 11 residues. The CDR3 nucleotides are TGTGCCAGCAGCACTAGCGAGACCCAGTACTTC. Translation gives CASSTSETQYF.

The chain couples TRBV30 to TRBJ1-2; D unresolved. The V end lost 5 bases, the J end lost 5 bases, and 12 bases lay between the germline ends. The CDR3 length is 12 residues. The germline V gene has CDR1 GTSNPN and CDR2 SVGIG (reference sequence). CDR3 in amino acids: CAWERVLYGYTF. CDR3 in DNA: TGTGCCTGGGAGAGGGTCCTTTATGGCTACACCTTC.

The V call is TRBV2, the J call TRBJ1-5, with 8 bases matching TRBD1. CDR1 and CDR2 (germline): SNHLY, FYNNEI. The trim removed 6 bases at V and 7 bases at J, leaving 5 bases unmatched. This CDR3 is built from 13 residues. The CDR3 spells CASRDAGGQPQHF. Written as DNA, the CDR3 is TGTGCCAGCAGGGACGCAGGGGGCCAGCCCCAGCATTTT.

The V call is TRBV28, the J call TRBJ2-5; 10 bases are a match to TRBD2. The CDR3 extends over 16 amino acids. Germline V lookup: CDR1 MDHEN, CDR2 SYDVKM. V lost 2 bases, J lost 5 bases, and 8 bases stayed unmatched. The CDR3 DNA sequence: TGTGCCAGCAGTTTAGCGGGACTAGCGTCAGGGGAGACCCAGTACTTC. It specifies CASSLAGLASGETQYF.

This chain joins TRBV11-2 and TRBJ2-5; TRBD1 aligns across 8 bases. With V trimmed by 5 bases and J by 1 base, 3 bases remained unmatched. This CDR3 has 14 amino acids. Germline values: CDR1 SGHAT, CDR2 FQNNGV. The DNA for the CDR3 is TGTGCCAGCAGCCGACAGGGGTTCCAAGAGACCCAGTACTTC. Amino acid sequence: CASSRQGFQETQYF.

The chain is built from TRBV20-1 and TRBJ1-1; no reliable D call. This CDR3 comprises 15 residues. V dropped 3 bases and J dropped 0 bases, with 14 bases sitting between them. Germline V gene lookup returns CDR1 DFQATT and CDR2 SNEGSKA (reference sequence). CDR3 sequence (DNA): TGCAGTGCTAGTCTCCCCTCGGCGGTGAACACTGAAGCTTTCTTT. This sequence encodes CSASLPSAVNTEAFF.

The genes are TRBV11-2 and TRBJ2-5; TRBD2 might be the D (6 bases). Germline V gene sequence: CDR1 SGHAT, CDR2 FQNNGV. The V end was cut by 8 bases, the J end by 1 base, with 17 bases between. The CDR3 consists of 15 residues. The CDR3 DNA is TGTGCCAGCGGCGACGGGGGAGGCACCCAAGAGACCCAGTACTTC. Encoded protein: CASGDGGGTQETQYF.

This clone turned up a few times. This chain links TRBV2 with TRBJ2-3; TRBD2 matches 9 bases. The V gene's germline CDR1 is SNHLY and CDR2 FYNNEI. The CDR3 has 15 amino acids. The V segment lost 5 bases and the J segment 5 bases; nucleotides outside the gene matches: 8. The CDR3 is CASSLLAGGRDTQYF. CDR3 bases: TGTGCCAGCAGTTTGTTGGCGGGGGGGCGAGATACGCAGTATTTT.

This rearrangement joins TRBV19 to TRBJ1-4, with D hard to call. Trimming removed 6 bases from V and 8 bases from J, with 7 bases in between. This CDR3 region has 11 residues. CDR1 and CDR2 from the germline V gene are LNHDA and SQIVND (reference sequence). CDR3 coding DNA: TGTGCCAGTAGACTGCTCGAAAAACTGTTTTTT. Translated: CASRLLEKLFF.

The chain has TRBV2 and TRBJ2-2; no clear D gene. This CDR3 contains 15 residues. The germline gives CDR1 SNHLY, CDR2 FYNNEI. V was cut by 7 bases and J by 5 bases, with 17 bases left in between. For the CDR3, the DNA is TGTGCCAGCACAGAAGGAGTTGGAGAAACCGGGGAGCTGTTTTTT. This translates into CASTEGVGETGELFF.

This clone was counted a single time. The CDR3 loop reads CASSLYRDSNYEQYF. As DNA, the CDR3 is TGTGCCAGCTCACTTTACCGGGACAGTAACTACGAGCAGTACTTC. The chain has TRBV18 and TRBJ2-7, with 7 nucleotides matching TRBD1. The CDR3 runs 15 residues. Per the germline V gene, CDR1 is KGHSH and CDR2 is LQKENI. With 4 bases clipped from V and 3 bases from J, the junction kept 9 bases outside the gene matches.

The V and J genes are TRBV28 and TRBJ2-7; D is uncertain. CDR3 size: 13 residues. Germline CDR1 is MDHEN and CDR2 is SYDVKM. Trimming removed 6 bases from V and 4 bases from J, with 13 bases in between. The CDR3 loop is CASSRSVPYEQYF. The CDR3 DNA reads TGTGCCAGCAGCCGGAGTGTCCCTTACGAGCAGTACTTC.

The rearrangement joins TRBV6-4 to TRBJ2-6; D is uncertain. Trimming removed 3 bases from V and 4 bases from J, with 7 bases in between. CDR3 length: 14 residues. Germline V lookup: CDR1 MRHNA, CDR2 SNTAGT. The CDR3 reads CASSESLGANVLTF. The DNA of the CDR3 is TGTGCCAGCAGTGAATCTCTGGGGGCCAACGTCCTGACTTTC.

This clone appeared a single time. The chain couples TRBV7-2 to TRBJ2-1; 9 nucleotides line up with TRBD2. V lost 7 bases, J lost 4 bases, and 8 bases stayed unmatched. This CDR3 region has 15 residues. CDR1 is SGHTA, CDR2 FQGNSA, per germline. Here the CDR3 DNA reads TGTGCCAGCACCCTGGAAACTAGCGGGTACAATGAGCAGTTCTTC. It is translated as CASTLETSGYNEQFF.

The V and J genes are TRBV5-1 and TRBJ2-3, with 15 bases matching TRBD2. V gave up 0 bases and J gave up 1 base; unmatched junction bases: 3. The CDR3 extends over 18 amino acids. CDR1 is SGHRS and CDR2 is YFSETQ in the germline V gene. In DNA, the CDR3 is TGCGCCAGCAGCTTGGGGACTAGCGGGGGGGCCCGCACAGATACGCAGTATTTT. Translating gives CASSLGTSGGARTDTQYF. Based on the CDR3 plus reference TRBV5-1 and TRBJ2-3, the full variable domain is KAGVTQTPRYLIKTRGQQVTLSCSPISGHRSVSWYQQTPGQGLQFLFEYFSETQRNKGNFPGRFSGRQFSNSRSEMNVSTLELGDSALYLCASSLGTSGGARTDTQYFGPGTRLTVL.

The V call is TRBV5-1, the J call TRBJ1-6, with D perhaps TRBD1 (6 bases). Germline CDR1 reads SGHRS; CDR2 reads YFSETQ. CDR3 length equals 17 residues. V lost 1 base and J lost 6, with 17 bases in between. CDR3: CASSLYRTGSGNSPLHF. Here the CDR3 DNA reads TGCGCCAGCAGCTTGTATAGAACAGGGTCGGGTAATTCACCCCTCCACTTT.